A selection of T cell receptor beta chains follows, all from one sample in a study of CD8+ T cells in alopecia areata. TCRdb's copy holds only in-frame clones and misses some; the assay was immunoSEQ multiplex PCR. The data contain under 200,000 clones, less than 70% of them seen just once; the ten biggest clones take up over 12%. The sequencing used CD4+ T cells sorted from blood, collected at week 24, from a patient treated with tofacitinib. These receptors came from a human donor with alopecia areata. CDR3s include the opening cysteine and the closing phenylalanine or tryptophan. D genes are given only for firm matches. Some rows mark clone size as missing; the rest say once, few, many or name a class of expanded clone.

cdr3_aa,cdr3_nt,j_call,clone_size,cdr3_length,d_call,v_call
CASKADTYEQYF,TGCGCCAGCAAGGCGGATACCTACGAGCAGTACTTC,TRBJ2-7,NA,12,NA,TRBV5-1
CATSRGAGLAESPLHF,TGTGCCACCAGCAGAGGGGCAGGGCTCGCGGAGTCACCCCTCCACTTT,TRBJ1-6,NA,16,NA,TRBV15
CSVVGGISSYEQYF,TGCAGCGTGGTAGGGGGGATAAGCTCCTACGAGCAGTACTTC,TRBJ2-7,NA,14,NA,TRBV29-1
CASSIGTANTGELFF,TGTGCCAGTAGTATCGGGACAGCCAACACCGGGGAGCTGTTTTTT,TRBJ2-2,NA,15,TRBD1,TRBV19
CSVEDPSGANVLTF,TGCAGCGTGGAAGATCCCTCCGGGGCCAACGTCCTGACTTTC,TRBJ2-6,few,14,NA,TRBV29-1
CAWSLRGPLDYGYTF,TGTGCCTGGAGTCTCAGGGGCCCTTTGGACTATGGCTACACCTTC,TRBJ1-2,NA,15,NA,TRBV30
CAWSSTGSEQFF,TGTGCCTGGAGTTCGACAGGGTCTGAGCAGTTCTTC,TRBJ2-1,few,12,TRBD1,TRBV30
CASSQSFTDTQYF,TGTGCCAGCAGCCAGAGTTTCACAGATACGCAGTATTTT,TRBJ2-3,NA,13,NA,TRBV14
CSASGGAVPYF,TGCAGTGCTAGTGGGGGGGCGGTGCCGTACTTC,TRBJ2-7,NA,11,NA,TRBV20-1
CATSRDRSGTPSTDTQYF,TGTGCCACCAGCAGAGATCGTTCCGGGACTCCTAGCACAGATACGCAGTATTTT,TRBJ2-3,NA,18,NA,TRBV15
CASNKGQGMGNEQFF,TGTGCCAGCAATAAGGGACAGGGGATGGGGAATGAGCAGTTCTTC,TRBJ2-1,few,15,TRBD1,TRBV7-2
CASSAGWYGYTF,TGTGCCAGCAGCGCAGGCTGGTATGGCTACACCTTC,TRBJ1-2,NA,12,NA,TRBV2
CASSWDILNTEAFF,TGCGCCAGCAGCTGGGACATCCTGAACACTGAAGCTTTCTTT,TRBJ1-1,NA,14,NA,TRBV5-1
CASMEGLNTEAFF,TGTGCCAGCATGGAGGGCCTGAACACTGAAGCTTTCTTT,TRBJ1-1,few,13,NA,TRBV4-2
CASSLGQGDLYSNQPQHF,TGTGCCAGCAGCCTGGGACAGGGGGACCTATATAGCAATCAGCCCCAGCATTTT,TRBJ1-5,NA,18,TRBD1,TRBV7-9
CASRSPGLADQETQYF,TGTGCCAGCAGAAGCCCGGGACTAGCGGACCAAGAGACCCAGTACTTC,TRBJ2-5,NA,16,TRBD2,TRBV6-6
CASSPLNNQPQHF,TGTGCCAGCAGCCCACTTAACAATCAGCCCCAGCATTTT,TRBJ1-5,NA,13,NA,TRBV7-2
CASRQQFTDTQYF,TGCGCCAGCAGACAGCAGTTCACAGATACGCAGTATTTT,TRBJ2-3,NA,13,NA,TRBV23-1
CASSLSRGEYSPLHF,TGTGCCAGCAGCTTAAGTCGGGGGGAATATTCACCCCTCCACTTT,TRBJ1-6,NA,15,NA,TRBV7-9
CATSLTSGPLHF,TGTGCCACCAGCCTAACCTCTGGACCCCTCCACTTT,TRBJ1-6,few,12,NA,TRBV15
CASSPPRAANTGELFF,TGTGCCAGCAGCCCTCCCAGGGCCGCGAACACCGGGGAGCTGTTTTTT,TRBJ2-2,NA,16,NA,TRBV7-9
CAWGRPLASEETQYF,TGTGCCTGGGGGAGGCCCTTGGCTAGTGAGGAGACCCAGTACTTC,TRBJ2-5,few,15,NA,TRBV30
CSAQTGADSPLHF,TGCAGCGCCCAGACAGGGGCGGATTCACCCCTCCACTTT,TRBJ1-6,NA,13,TRBD1,TRBV29-1
CASSFYRGGPEAFF,TGTGCCAGCAGCTTTTACAGGGGAGGACCTGAAGCTTTCTTT,TRBJ1-1,NA,14,TRBD1,TRBV11-3
CSVVGRSGPAQYF,TGCAGCGTTGTAGGAAGGTCCGGACCGGCCCAGTACTTC,TRBJ2-5,NA,13,NA,TRBV29-1
CAISAGTSGGDTQYF,TGTGCCATCAGTGCCGGGACTAGCGGGGGAGATACGCAGTATTTT,TRBJ2-3,NA,15,TRBD2,TRBV10-3
CAWSVAWVLTDTQYF,TGTGCCTGGAGTGTGGCCTGGGTTCTCACAGATACGCAGTATTTT,TRBJ2-3,NA,15,NA,TRBV30
CASTPLAGGPQETQYF,TGTGCCAGCACCCCGCTAGCGGGGGGGCCCCAAGAGACCCAGTACTTC,TRBJ2-5,NA,16,TRBD2,TRBV11-2
CASRGQWGYEQYF,TGTGCCAGCAGGGGACAGTGGGGTTACGAGCAGTACTTC,TRBJ2-7,NA,13,TRBD1,TRBV6-6
CASSSTGGNEQYF,TGTGCCAGCAGCTCCACAGGGGGCAACGAGCAGTACTTC,TRBJ2-7,NA,13,TRBD1,TRBV7-9
CASSRGGTGGYTEAFF,TGTGCCAGCAGCCGCGGAGGGACAGGGGGCTACACTGAAGCTTTCTTT,TRBJ1-1,few,16,TRBD1,TRBV13
CAWSVRTAMNTEAFF,TGTGCCTGGAGTGTACGGACAGCAATGAACACTGAAGCTTTCTTT,TRBJ1-1,NA,15,NA,TRBV30
CSVEVQRQETQYF,TGCAGCGTTGAAGTTCAAAGACAAGAGACCCAGTACTTC,TRBJ2-5,few,13,NA,TRBV29-1
CASSQAPGRRKNIQYF,TGTGCCAGCAGTCAAGCACCGGGACGGCGCAAAAACATTCAGTACTTC,TRBJ2-4,few,16,NA,TRBV6-1
CAWNGGGASGGSRTQYF,TGTGCCTGGAACGGCGGCGGAGCTAGCGGGGGTTCACGGACCCAGTACTTC,TRBJ2-5,few,17,TRBD2,TRBV30
CASSPQGGGIQYF,TGTGCCAGCAGCCCCCAGGGAGGCGGCATTCAGTACTTC,TRBJ2-4,NA,13,NA,TRBV7-8
CASSAGQGGNQPQHF,TGTGCCAGCAGCGCGGGACAGGGTGGCAATCAGCCCCAGCATTTT,TRBJ1-5,NA,15,TRBD1,TRBV7-9
CAWIQRGTGGSPLHF,TGTGCCTGGATCCAACGGGGGACAGGGGGGTCACCCCTCCACTTT,TRBJ1-6,NA,15,TRBD1,TRBV30
CAWDRGTSYEQYF,TGTGCCTGGGACAGGGGAACCTCCTACGAGCAGTACTTC,TRBJ2-7,NA,13,TRBD1,TRBV30
CASSLSAGSWYGYTF,TGTGCCAGCAGCTTATCGGCGGGTTCGTGGTATGGCTACACCTTC,TRBJ1-2,NA,15,NA,TRBV7-9
CASSAWADSNEQFF,TGCGCCAGCAGCGCGTGGGCGGATTCCAATGAGCAGTTCTTC,TRBJ2-1,NA,14,NA,TRBV5-1
CAWSRNSNQPQHF,TGTGCCTGGAGTAGGAATAGCAATCAGCCCCAGCATTTT,TRBJ1-5,NA,13,NA,TRBV30
CSVAFGKGDAFF,TGCAGCGTTGCCTTCGGGAAGGGTGATGCTTTCTTT,TRBJ1-1,NA,12,NA,TRBV29-1
CAISRTIDRGNSPLHF,TGTGCCATCAGTCGGACCATAGACAGGGGAAATTCACCCCTCCACTTT,TRBJ1-6,NA,16,TRBD1,TRBV10-3
CASGAGSRLDIQYF,TGTGCTAGTGGAGCAGGGTCAAGATTAGACATTCAGTACTTC,TRBJ2-4,NA,14,NA,TRBV12-5
CASRQTGAKNIQYF,TGTGCCAGCAGACAAACGGGGGCCAAAAACATTCAGTACTTC,TRBJ2-4,NA,14,NA,TRBV14
CGSTTGNTEAFF,TGCGGATCGACGACAGGGAACACTGAAGCTTTCTTT,TRBJ1-1,NA,12,NA,TRBV29-1
CASSQDPAGAPGNTIYF,TGCGCCAGCAGCCAAGATCCGGCGGGGGCGCCTGGAAACACCATATATTTT,TRBJ1-3,once,17,NA,TRBV4-1
CASSFGVATNEKLFF,TGTGCCAGCAGCTTCGGGGTTGCAACTAATGAAAAACTGTTTTTT,TRBJ1-4,few,15,NA,TRBV7-8
CATSKGTGASLIEQFF,TGTGCCACCAGCAAAGGGACAGGCGCCTCCTTGATTGAGCAGTTCTTC,TRBJ2-1,NA,16,TRBD1,TRBV15
CAWRPGPGNTEAFF,TGTGCCTGGAGACCTGGACCGGGGAACACTGAAGCTTTCTTT,TRBJ1-1,NA,14,NA,TRBV30
CSVDPVSNEQFF,TGCAGCGTTGATCCAGTTTCAAATGAGCAGTTCTTC,TRBJ2-1,NA,12,NA,TRBV29-1
CASSPLPRAGSRENIQYF,TGTGCCAGCTCACCCCTCCCCCGAGCGGGGTCTAGGGAAAACATTCAGTACTTC,TRBJ2-4,NA,18,TRBD2,TRBV18
CSVGTSGTDTQYF,TGCAGCGTTGGGACTAGCGGTACAGATACGCAGTATTTT,TRBJ2-3,NA,13,TRBD2,TRBV29-1